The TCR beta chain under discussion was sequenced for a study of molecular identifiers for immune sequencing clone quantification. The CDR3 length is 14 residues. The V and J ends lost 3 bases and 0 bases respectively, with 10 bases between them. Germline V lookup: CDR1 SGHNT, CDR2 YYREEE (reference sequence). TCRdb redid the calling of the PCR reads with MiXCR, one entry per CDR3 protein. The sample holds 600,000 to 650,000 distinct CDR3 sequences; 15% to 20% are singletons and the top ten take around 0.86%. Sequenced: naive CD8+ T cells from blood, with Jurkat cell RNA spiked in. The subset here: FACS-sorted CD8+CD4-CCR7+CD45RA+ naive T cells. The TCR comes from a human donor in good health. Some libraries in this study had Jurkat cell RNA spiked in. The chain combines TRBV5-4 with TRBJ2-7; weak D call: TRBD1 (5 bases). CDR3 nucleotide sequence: TGTGCCAGCAGCTCCCAGGGAACCTCCTACGAGCAGTACTTC. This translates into CASSSQGTSYEQYF.